This is a list of T cell receptor beta chains from one sample in a study of response to subunit inactivated influenza vaccine. TCRdb redid the calling of the RT-PCR reads with MiXCR, one entry per CDR3 protein. The sample yields a few hundred thousand distinct CDR3 sequences, over 9% seen once. In addition, the sample was reused for a study of T cells expressing NK-cell markers.

Sequenced here: PBMCs from blood, sampled on the day of vaccination. The receptors here all came from a man in his fifties or sixties who received an inactivated influenza vaccine. CDR3s include the opening cysteine and the closing phenylalanine or tryptophan. A D gene is named only where the DNA matches it firmly. The size of a clone is reported for some rows only, either as once, few or many, or as a class for expanded clones.

d_gene | j_gene | abundance | v_gene | CDR3aa | CDR3nt
NA | TRBJ2-1 | NA | TRBV20-1 | CSARDAGARGYNEQFF | TGCAGTGCTAGAGATGCCGGGGCAAGGGGCTACAATGAGCAGTTCTTC
NA | TRBJ2-7 | NA | TRBV15 | CATSLVGGSAEQYF | TGTGCCACCAGCCTCGTAGGCGGGTCCGCCGAGCAGTACTTC
NA | TRBJ2-2 | many | TRBV30 | CAWSGTKVGGELFF | TGTGCCTGGAGTGGTACGAAGGTGGGGGGGGAGCTGTTTTTT
TRBD1 | TRBJ1-6 | NA | TRBV2 | CASRDRGPNSPLHF | TGTGCCAGCCGGGACAGGGGTCCGAATTCACCCCTCCACTTT
NA | TRBJ2-5 | NA | TRBV7-9 | CASSLLRDAQETQYF | TGTGCCAGCAGCCTCCTCCGGGACGCACAAGAGACCCAGTACTTC
NA | TRBJ2-2 | many | TRBV4-3 | CASSQEPQNTGELFF | TGCGCCAGCAGCCAAGAACCCCAGAACACCGGGGAGCTGTTTTTT
NA | TRBJ1-2 | NA | TRBV9 | CASSTDYGYTF | TGTGCCAGCAGCACGGACTATGGCTACACCTTC
NA | TRBJ1-5 | NA | TRBV7-2 | CASSSDYSNQPQHF | TGTGCCAGCAGCTCTGACTATAGCAATCAGCCCCAGCATTTT
TRBD2 | TRBJ2-7 | NA | TRBV18 | CASSSATGLAGFEQYF | TGTGCCAGCTCATCAGCAACTGGACTAGCGGGGTTCGAGCAGTACTTC
NA | TRBJ2-7 | few | TRBV20-1 | CSARDRQGHYEQYF | TGCAGTGCTAGAGATCGGCAGGGCCACTACGAGCAGTACTTC
TRBD1 | TRBJ2-7 | NA | TRBV18 | CASSPTGTGRREQYF | TGTGCCAGCTCACCGACCGGGACAGGGAGACGCGAGCAGTACTTC
NA | TRBJ1-4 | few | TRBV4-1 | CASSLRQSSTNEKLFF | TGCGCCAGCAGCCTCCGACAATCTTCCACTAATGAAAAACTGTTTTTT
NA | TRBJ2-2 | NA | TRBV9 | CASNNRDGSPGELFF | TGTGCCAGCAACAACCGGGACGGAAGCCCAGGGGAGCTGTTTTTT
NA | TRBJ1-2 | many | TRBV6-1 | CASSGTPANYGYTF | TGTGCCAGCAGTGGGACCCCTGCTAACTATGGCTACACCTTC
NA | TRBJ2-2 | NA | TRBV7-3 | CASSGSSGQNTGELFF | TGTGCCAGCTCGGGTTCCTCGGGTCAAAACACCGGGGAGCTGTTTTTT
NA | TRBJ2-6 | few | TRBV6-1 | CASRGNGANVLTF | TGTGCCAGCCGGGGGAATGGGGCCAACGTCCTGACTTTC
NA | TRBJ2-3 | few | TRBV6-2/TRBV6-3 | CASSYPLTRDTQYF | TGTGCCAGCAGTTACCCCCTTACTCGGGATACGCAGTATTTT
NA | TRBJ2-5 | NA | TRBV6-1 | CASSVQQGKQTQYF | TGTGCCAGCAGTGTACAGCAGGGGAAACAGACCCAGTACTTC
NA | TRBJ2-3 | NA | TRBV3-1 | CASSQEGRRLQYF | TGTGCCAGCAGCCAAGAGGGGCGGCGGCTCCAGTATTTT
NA | TRBJ2-1 | few | TRBV4-3 | CASSQGRPGSYNEQFF | TGCGCCAGCAGCCAAGGACGGCCAGGGTCCTACAATGAGCAGTTCTTC
TRBD1 | TRBJ1-5 | NA | TRBV19 | CASLQGYNQPQHF | TGTGCCAGCTTACAGGGGTACAATCAGCCCCAGCATTTT
NA | TRBJ2-3 | few | TRBV19 | CASSMGRDTQYF | TGTGCCAGTAGTATGGGTCGAGATACGCAGTATTTT
NA | TRBJ2-2 | NA | TRBV12-3/TRBV12-4 | CASSLRNAGSVGELFF | TGTGCCAGCAGTTTAAGGAACGCAGGGTCGGTCGGGGAGCTGTTTTTT
TRBD1 | TRBJ2-7 | few | TRBV7-9 | CASSLDRTGGINEQYF | TGTGCCAGCAGCTTAGACAGGACAGGGGGTATCAACGAGCAGTACTTC
NA | TRBJ2-7 | NA | TRBV28 | CASGGKYEQYF | TGTGCCAGCGGAGGGAAATACGAGCAGTACTTC
NA | TRBJ1-6 | few | TRBV11-1 | CASSLVPLNSPLHF | TGTGCCAGCAGCTTAGTACCGCTGAATTCACCCCTCCACTTT
TRBD2 | TRBJ2-1 | few | TRBV20-1 | CSARGLVHEQFF | TGCAGTGCTAGGGGACTAGTACATGAGCAGTTCTTC
TRBD2 | TRBJ2-1 | few | TRBV12-3/TRBV12-4 | CASRKTSGGAYNEQFF | TGTGCCAGCAGAAAGACTAGCGGGGGGGCCTACAATGAGCAGTTCTTC
NA | TRBJ2-2 | many | TRBV9 | CASSVVRTANTGELFF | TGTGCCAGCAGCGTAGTGCGCACTGCGAACACCGGGGAGCTGTTTTTT